This TCR beta chain was sequenced in a study of blood T cell repertoires in COVID-19. The protocol was immunoSEQ multiplex PCR, while the TCRdb copy is restricted to in-frame clones and leaves out a portion. Counted here are 150,000 to 200,000 clones, roughly nine tenths occurring once; the ten biggest clones make up approximately 6.5%. The sequencing input was peripheral blood. This sequence was found in an elderly woman in a cohort sampled during active or convalescent COVID-19.

CDR3: CASRAGGRRTDTQYF. CDR3 coding DNA: TGCGCCAGCAGGGCGGGGGGGCGGAGAACAGATACGCAGTATTTT. V and J are TRBV10-2 and TRBJ2-3; 9 positions agree with TRBD2. V lost 6 bases and J lost 3; bases outside the gene matches: 7. Germline V CDR1 and CDR2: WSHSY, SAAADI. The CDR3 length is 15 residues.